This T cell receptor (beta chain) originates from a study of blood T cell repertoires in COVID-19. Background on the study: Sites across the United States, Italy and Spain contributed samples from acute and convalescent COVID-19.

Germline-derived CDR1 and CDR2 are MNHEY and SMNVEV (reference sequence). V lost 5 bases, J lost 6 bases, and 10 bases stayed unmatched. The CDR3 is 14 amino acids. Study processing details: Counts of nucleated cells, estimated from reference gene primer amplification, were obtained. Repertoires were generated with immunoSEQ multiplex PCR, while TCRdb's copy carries only in-frame clones and drops some. The DNA gave D and trimming, while V, J and clone size come from that table. Of 45,000 to 55,000 clones in the sample, approximately 84% are singletons; the top ten hold about 4%. Input material: peripheral blood. This clonotype was obtained from a man aged 50-60 years with active COVID-19. This chain joins TRBV27 and TRBJ2-7; 7 nucleotides agree with TRBD2. The CDR3, as DNA: TGTGCCAGCAGTCTAGGACTAGGACAAGTCGAGCAGTACTTC. Translation: CASSLGLGQVEQYF.